Below, 12 T cell receptor beta chains from the same sample are listed, as sequenced in a study of cytomegalovirus exposure and HLA in healthy donors. It was with 60 Vbeta and 13 Jbeta primers that the PCR ran. Some clones are missing from TCRdb's copy, which holds only in-frame ones; the method was immunoSEQ multiplex PCR. The table has roughly 200,000 clones, 80% to 90% seen once; the top ten hold approximately 0.31%. The sequenced sample consisted of PBMCs. These receptors were obtained from a woman in her thirties in good health and CMV-seronegative.

The CDR3 nucleotides are TGTGCCAGCAGTTTAAATTCCCTCCAGCCCCAGCATTTT. Translating it yields CASSLNSLQPQHF. The chain uses TRBV28 and TRBJ1-5; D remains unclear. Trimming pared 2 bases from V and 7 bases from J, leaving 9 bases between. The CDR3 spans 13 residues. Germline V gives CDR1 MDHEN, CDR2 SYDVKM.

The rearrangement uses TRBV29-1 and TRBJ2-1; 16 bases are shared with TRBD2. J lost 7 bases, V lost 8 bases, and 14 bases had no gene match. CDR1 is SQVTM and CDR2 is ANQGSEA in the germline V gene. CDR3 size: 17 residues. Here the CDR3 DNA reads TGCAGCATCGGAGCGGGGACTAGCGGGAGGGTCGGTAATGAGCAGTTCTTC. Encoded protein: CSIGAGTSGRVGNEQFF.

CDR3 nucleotides: TGCGCCAGCAGTAAGGCCAGGGGTAGAGGGGAGCTGTTTTTT. It yields the protein CASSKARGRGELFF. The chain combines TRBV10-1 with TRBJ2-2; D might be TRBD1 (6 bases). The V end lost 5 bases, the J end lost 8 bases, and 15 bases lay between the germline ends. CDR3 length: 14 amino acids. Germline V gene data show CDR1 as WNHNN and CDR2 as SYGVQD (reference sequence).

This clone appeared a single time. In DNA form, the CDR3 reads TGTGCCAGCTGTTTGGCAAACGCGAACACCGGGGAGCTGTTTTTT. It encodes CASCLANANTGELFF. The rearrangement uses TRBV7-9 and TRBJ2-2; no definite D call. V was trimmed by 8 bases and J by 0 bases, leaving 13 bases between them. The V gene's germline CDR1 is SEHNR and CDR2 FQNEAQ (reference sequence). The CDR3 has 15 amino acids.

V usage is TRBV2 and J usage is TRBJ1-5; TRBD1 agrees at 7 bases. The length of the CDR3 is 15 residues. With V trimmed by 4 bases and J by 6 bases, 9 bases remained unmatched. Germline V CDR1 and CDR2: SNHLY, FYNNEI. The CDR3 region is CASSARQGVVQPQHF. Written as DNA, the CDR3 is TGTGCCAGCAGTGCTCGGCAGGGGGTTGTTCAGCCCCAGCATTTT.

This sequence joins TRBV2 and TRBJ1-1; D may be TRBD1 (6 bases). Germline V lookup: CDR1 SNHLY, CDR2 FYNNEI. This CDR3 is built from 14 residues. Deletions cut 3 bases from V and 8 bases from J, with 16 bases between. The CDR3 DNA reads TGTGCCAGCAGTGATATGGGGGCGAGCGGAGAAGCTTTCTTT. Its protein is CASSDMGASGEAFF.

The V gene is TRBV9, the J gene TRBJ2-3; D possibly corresponds to TRBD2 (5 bases). V was clipped by 4 bases and J by 6 bases, with 15 bases between them. Germline V gene sequence: CDR1 SGDLS, CDR2 YYNGEE. The CDR3 consists of 14 residues. The CDR3 here is CASSPSGMGDTQYF. The CDR3 region has the DNA TGTGCCAGCAGCCCTTCCGGGATGGGGGATACGCAGTATTTT.

This chain uses TRBV21-1 with TRBJ2-5; TRBD1, the table's D call, was not compared with the DNA. TRBV21-1 is reported as a pseudogene. CDR3 length equals 15 residues. The CDR3 bases are TGTGCCAGCAGCAACAGCAGGGGGCGGGAGGAGACCCAGTACTTC. Its translation is CASSNSRGREETQYF.

The chain uses TRBV4-2 and TRBJ2-3; TRBD2 matches at 7 bases. CDR3 length: 16 amino acids. Germline loops: CDR1 LGHNA, CDR2 YNFKEQ. The V and J ends lost 0 bases and 2 bases, in that order; junction bases with no gene match: 5. The CDR3 nucleotides read TGTGCCAGCAGCCAAGAGGTGGGAGGGTACACAGATACGCAGTATTTT. It yields the protein CASSQEVGGYTDTQYF.

The rearrangement links TRBV7-6 to TRBJ2-1, with 13 bases aligning to TRBD2. Germline V gene lookup returns CDR1 SGHVS and CDR2 FNYEAQ. V lost 5 bases and J lost 8; bases outside the gene matches: 6. The CDR3 length is 15 residues. The CDR3 loop is CASSRGLAGVHEQFF. In DNA form, the CDR3 reads TGTGCCAGCAGCCGTGGACTAGCGGGAGTCCATGAGCAGTTCTTC. Together with reference TRBV7-6 and TRBJ2-1, the CDR3 gives the full variable domain: GAGVSQSPRYKVTKRGQDVALRCDPISGHVSLYWYRQALGQGPEFLTYFNYEAQQDKSGLPNDRFSAERPEGSISTLTIQRTEQRDSAMYRCASSRGLAGVHEQFFGPGTRLTVL.

The chain recombines TRBV2 with TRBJ2-5; 7 bases line up with TRBD2. V lost 5 bases, J lost 4 bases, and 10 bases stayed unmatched. CDR1 and CDR2 from the germline V gene are SNHLY and FYNNEI. The CDR3 totals 15 residues. CDR3 nucleotide sequence: TGTGCCAGCAGTTCCGGACTAGTTGTGAGAGAGACCCAGTACTTC. Its translation is CASSSGLVVRETQYF.

This chain links TRBV5-4 with TRBJ2-5, with D maybe TRBD2 (7 bases). This CDR3 region has 16 residues. V lost 4 bases and J 4 bases, leaving 20 bases between the germline ends. The V gene's germline CDR1 is SGHNT and CDR2 YYREEE (reference sequence). Here the CDR3 reads CASSPRAGASGETQYF. The CDR3 DNA reads TGTGCCAGCAGCCCGCGGGCGGGGGCATCGGGAGAGACCCAGTACTTC.